This TCR beta chain was documented in a study of T cells in Graves' hyperthyroidism and ophthalmopathy. As to this clonotype: Its specificity is unknown.

Study findings and constraints: The model identified upcoming ophthalmopathy a median approximately six months ahead of onset. Most clonotypes expanded in thyroid above 0.001 were likewise present in blood.

Amplified regions were TCR beta CDR3 sequences from RNA transcripts. During a first-round RT-PCR of the TCR CDR3, the HTBI primer set was used. Each CDR3 protein gets one entry after TCRdb re-called the multiplex PCR reads with MiXCR. The sample shows 550,000 to 650,000 distinct CDR3 sequences, about 15% of them seen only once. Aged 18 to 65, the patients had hyperthyroidism that was newly diagnosed and had lasted under 2 months. Clinical symptoms, serum thyroxine, TRAb, thyroid ultrasound and orbital computed tomography informed diagnoses. Germline V gives CDR1 SGHRS, CDR2 YFSETQ. The CDR3 covers 16 residues. After removal of 3 bases from V and 4 bases from J, the junction contained 4 bases not matched to a gene.

This sequence originates from a woman between 40 and 50 years old with Graves' hyperthyroidism. The V gene is TRBV5-1, the J gene TRBJ2-6, with 10 bases identical to TRBD1. Sequenced: blood. CDR3 nucleotide sequence: TGCGCCAGCAGCTCGCGACAGGGGGCCGGGGCCAACGTCCTGACTTTC. It translates to CASSSRQGAGANVLTF.